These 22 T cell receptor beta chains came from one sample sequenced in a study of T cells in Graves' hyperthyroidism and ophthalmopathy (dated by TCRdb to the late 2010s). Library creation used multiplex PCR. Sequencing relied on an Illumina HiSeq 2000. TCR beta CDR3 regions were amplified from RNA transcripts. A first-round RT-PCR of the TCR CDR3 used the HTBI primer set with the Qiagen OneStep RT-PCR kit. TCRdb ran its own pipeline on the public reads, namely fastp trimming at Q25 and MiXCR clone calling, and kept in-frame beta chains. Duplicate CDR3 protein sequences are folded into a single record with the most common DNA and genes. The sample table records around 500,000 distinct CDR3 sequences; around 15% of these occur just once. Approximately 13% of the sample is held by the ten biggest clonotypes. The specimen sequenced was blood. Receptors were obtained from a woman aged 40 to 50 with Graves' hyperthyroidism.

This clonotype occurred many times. CDR3 region: CASSYVRGGQETQYF. The CDR3 DNA is TGTGCCAGCAGTTACGTCAGGGGTGGGCAAGAGACCCAGTACTTC. This chain joins TRBV6-5 and TRBJ2-5; weak D call: TRBD1 (6 bases). Trimming removed 2 bases from V and 2 bases from J, with 12 bases in between. CDR3 length: 15 residues. The germline V gene has CDR1 MNHEY and CDR2 SVGAGI.

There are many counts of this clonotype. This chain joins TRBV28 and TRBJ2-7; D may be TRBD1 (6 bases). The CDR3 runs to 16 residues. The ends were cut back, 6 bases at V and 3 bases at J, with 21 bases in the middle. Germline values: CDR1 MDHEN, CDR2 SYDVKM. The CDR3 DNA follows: TGTGCCAGCAGCCCCCCCGGGACACTATTGGGCTACGAGCAGTACTTC. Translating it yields CASSPPGTLLGYEQYF.

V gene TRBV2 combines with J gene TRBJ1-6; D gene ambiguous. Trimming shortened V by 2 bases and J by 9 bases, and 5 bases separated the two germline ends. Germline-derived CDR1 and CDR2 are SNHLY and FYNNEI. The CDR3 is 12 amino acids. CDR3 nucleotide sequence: TGTGCCAGCAGTGAAACTATTTCACCCCTCCACTTT. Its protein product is CASSETISPLHF.

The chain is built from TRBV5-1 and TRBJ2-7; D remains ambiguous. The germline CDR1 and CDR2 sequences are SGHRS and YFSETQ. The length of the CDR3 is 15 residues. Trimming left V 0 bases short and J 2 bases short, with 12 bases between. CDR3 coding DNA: TGCGCCAGCAGCTTGGAAACGGGCGCGACCTACGAGCAGTACTTC. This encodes CASSLETGATYEQYF.

The CDR3 region has the DNA TGCGCCAGCATTTCCGCTAGCGCAACCTACGAGCAGTACTTC. Its protein is CASISASATYEQYF. The chain employs TRBV10-2 and TRBJ2-7; D perhaps matches TRBD2 (6 bases). CDR1 and CDR2 (germline): WSHSY, SAAADI. V was shortened by 7 bases and J by 2 bases, with 15 bases between the two germline ends. CDR3 length equals 14 residues.

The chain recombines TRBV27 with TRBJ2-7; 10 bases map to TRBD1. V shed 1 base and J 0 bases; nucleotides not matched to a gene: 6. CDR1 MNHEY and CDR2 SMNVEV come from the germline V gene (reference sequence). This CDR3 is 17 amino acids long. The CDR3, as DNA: TGTGCCAGCAGTTTATTTCCGGGACAGGGGCGCTCCTACGAGCAGTACTTC. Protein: CASSLFPGQGRSYEQYF.

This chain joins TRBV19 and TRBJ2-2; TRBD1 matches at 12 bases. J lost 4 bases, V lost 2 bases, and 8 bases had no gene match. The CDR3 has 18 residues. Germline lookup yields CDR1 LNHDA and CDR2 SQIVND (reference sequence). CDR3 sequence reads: CASSILPGTGGPTGELFF. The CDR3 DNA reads TGTGCCAGTAGTATACTGCCTGGGACAGGGGGCCCCACCGGGGAGCTGTTTTTT.

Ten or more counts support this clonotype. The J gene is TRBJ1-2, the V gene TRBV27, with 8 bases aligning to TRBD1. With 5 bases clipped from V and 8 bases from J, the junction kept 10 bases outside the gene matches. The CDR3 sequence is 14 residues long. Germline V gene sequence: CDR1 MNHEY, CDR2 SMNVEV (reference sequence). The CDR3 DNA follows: TGTGCCAGCAGTCGCGCCGGGACAGGTGGAGGCTACACCTTC. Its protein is CASSRAGTGGGYTF.

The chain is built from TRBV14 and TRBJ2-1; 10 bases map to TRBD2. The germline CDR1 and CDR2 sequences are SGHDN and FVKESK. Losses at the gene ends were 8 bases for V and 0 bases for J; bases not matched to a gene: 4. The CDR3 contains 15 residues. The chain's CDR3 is CASGTSVSSYNEQFF. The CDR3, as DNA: TGTGCCAGCGGGACTAGCGTTAGCTCCTACAATGAGCAGTTCTTC. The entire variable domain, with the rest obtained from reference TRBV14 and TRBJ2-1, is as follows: EAGVTQFPSHSVIEKGQTVTLRCDPISGHDNLYWYRRVMGKEIKFLLHFVKESKQDESGMPNNRFLAERTGGTYSTLKVQPAELEDSGVYFCASGTSVSSYNEQFFGPGTRLTVL.

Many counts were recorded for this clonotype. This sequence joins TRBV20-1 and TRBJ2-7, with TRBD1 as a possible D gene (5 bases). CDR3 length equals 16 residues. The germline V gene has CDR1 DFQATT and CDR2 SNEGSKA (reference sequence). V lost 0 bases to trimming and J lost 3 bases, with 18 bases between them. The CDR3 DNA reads TGCAGTGCTAGAGATGGACATCCCTTAAGGGACTACGAGCAGTACTTC. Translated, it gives CSARDGHPLRDYEQYF.

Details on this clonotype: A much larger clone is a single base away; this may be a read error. The CDR3 bases are TGCAGTGCCACTTCCACAGCCGGTTTTGAAAAACTGTTTTTT. Its protein is CSATSTAGFEKLFF. The chain is built from TRBV20-1 and TRBJ1-4; D gene ambiguous. V was clipped by 6 bases and J by 7 bases, with 18 bases between them. The germline CDR1 and CDR2 sequences are DFQATT and SNEGSKA (reference sequence). The CDR3 spans 14 residues.

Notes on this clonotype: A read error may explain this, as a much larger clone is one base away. This CDR3 reads CASSLLSGLAGSYEQFF. DNA for the CDR3: TGTGCCAGCAGCCTACTATCGGGACTAGCGGGGTCCTACGAGCAGTTCTTC. The rearrangement uses TRBV7-2 and TRBJ2-1; 13 bases fit TRBD2. Germline V gives CDR1 SGHTA, CDR2 FQGNSA. The CDR3 is made up of 17 amino acids. Losses at the gene ends were 5 bases for V and 10 bases for J; bases not matched to a gene: 14.

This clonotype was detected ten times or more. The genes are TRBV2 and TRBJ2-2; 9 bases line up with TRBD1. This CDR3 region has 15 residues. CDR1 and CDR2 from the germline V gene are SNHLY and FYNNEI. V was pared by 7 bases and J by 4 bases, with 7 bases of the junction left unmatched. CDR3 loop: CASKEQGAITGELFF. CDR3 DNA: TGTGCCAGCAAGGAACAGGGGGCAATCACCGGGGAGCTGTTTTTT.

DNA for the CDR3: TGTGCTTGTCGGGGGGGGTCGGGCAATCAGCCCCAGCATTTT. It is translated as CACRGGSGNQPQHF. This chain connects TRBV6-1 to TRBJ1-5, with D maybe TRBD1 (5 bases). The CDR3 consists of 14 residues. Germline-derived CDR1 and CDR2 are MNHNS and SASEGT.

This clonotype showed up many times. This chain's CDR3 is CASSLSSPYEQYF. The CDR3 region has the DNA TGTGCCAGCAGTTTATCCTCCCCCTACGAGCAGTACTTC. This rearrangement joins TRBV27 to TRBJ2-7; no clear D gene. Germline V gives CDR1 MNHEY, CDR2 SMNVEV (reference sequence). The CDR3 loop spans 13 amino acids. Deletions cut 0 bases from V and 2 bases from J, with 5 bases between.

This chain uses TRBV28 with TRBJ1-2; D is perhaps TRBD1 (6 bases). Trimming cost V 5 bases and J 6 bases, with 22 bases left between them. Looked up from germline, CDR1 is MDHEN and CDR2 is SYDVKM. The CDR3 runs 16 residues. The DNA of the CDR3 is TGTGCCAGCAGTGCCTCAAAAAACACAGGGAGCCATGGCTACACCTTC. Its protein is CASSASKNTGSHGYTF.

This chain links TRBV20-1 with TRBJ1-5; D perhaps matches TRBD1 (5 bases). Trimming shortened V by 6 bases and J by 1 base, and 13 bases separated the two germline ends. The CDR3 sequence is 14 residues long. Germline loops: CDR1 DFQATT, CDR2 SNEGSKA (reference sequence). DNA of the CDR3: TGCAGTGCCAGAACTCCAGGGAGCAATCAGCCCCAGCATTTT. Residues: CSARTPGSNQPQHF.

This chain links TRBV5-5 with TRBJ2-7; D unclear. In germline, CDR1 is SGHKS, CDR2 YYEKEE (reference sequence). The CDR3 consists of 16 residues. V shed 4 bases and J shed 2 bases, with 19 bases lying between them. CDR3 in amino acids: CASSAPSPGLTYEQYF. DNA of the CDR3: TGTGCCAGCAGCGCTCCATCCCCAGGTCTCACCTACGAGCAGTACTTC. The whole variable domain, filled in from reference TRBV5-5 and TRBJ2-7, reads DAGVTQSPTHLIKTRGQQVTLRCSPISGHKSVSWYQQVLGQGPQFIFQYYEKEERGRGNFPDRFSARQFPNYSSELNVNALLLGDSALYLCASSAPSPGLTYEQYFGPGTRLTVT.

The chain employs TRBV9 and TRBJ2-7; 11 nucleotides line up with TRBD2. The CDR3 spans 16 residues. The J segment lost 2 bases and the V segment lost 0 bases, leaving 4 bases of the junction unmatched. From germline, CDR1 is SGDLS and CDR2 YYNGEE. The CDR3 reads CASSVDPTSGTYEQYF. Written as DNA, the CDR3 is TGTGCCAGCAGCGTAGATCCGACTAGCGGGACCTACGAGCAGTACTTC.

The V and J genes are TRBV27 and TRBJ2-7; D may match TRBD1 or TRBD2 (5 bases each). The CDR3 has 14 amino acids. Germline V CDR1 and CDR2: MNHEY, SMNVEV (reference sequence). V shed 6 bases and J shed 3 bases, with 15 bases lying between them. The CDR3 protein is CASRGRDGHYEQYF. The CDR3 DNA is TGTGCCAGCAGGGGTCGGGACGGTCACTACGAGCAGTACTTC.

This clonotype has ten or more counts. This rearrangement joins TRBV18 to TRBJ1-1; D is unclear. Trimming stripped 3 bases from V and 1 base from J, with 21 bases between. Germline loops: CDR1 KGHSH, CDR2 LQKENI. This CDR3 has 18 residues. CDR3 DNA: TGTGCCAGCTCACCGCTGACGAGCTTAGCCGGAGGGAACACTGAAGCTTTCTTT. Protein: CASSPLTSLAGGNTEAFF.

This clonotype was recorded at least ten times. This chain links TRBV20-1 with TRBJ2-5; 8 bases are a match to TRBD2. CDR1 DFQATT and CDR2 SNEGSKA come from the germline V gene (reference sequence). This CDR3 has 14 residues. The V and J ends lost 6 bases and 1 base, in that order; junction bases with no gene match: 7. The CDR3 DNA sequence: TGCAGTGCCCCAGCGGGAGTGCTCCAAGAGACCCAGTACTTC. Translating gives CSAPAGVLQETQYF.